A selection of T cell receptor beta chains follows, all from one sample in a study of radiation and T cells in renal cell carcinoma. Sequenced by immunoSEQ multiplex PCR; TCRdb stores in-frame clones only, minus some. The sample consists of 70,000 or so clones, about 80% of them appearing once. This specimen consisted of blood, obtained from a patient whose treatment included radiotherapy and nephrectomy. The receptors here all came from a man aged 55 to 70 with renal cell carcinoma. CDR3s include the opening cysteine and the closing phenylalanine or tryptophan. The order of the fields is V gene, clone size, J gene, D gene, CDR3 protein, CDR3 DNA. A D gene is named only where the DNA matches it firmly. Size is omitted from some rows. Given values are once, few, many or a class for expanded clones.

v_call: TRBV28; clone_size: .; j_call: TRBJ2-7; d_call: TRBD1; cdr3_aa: CASSLPGQGYEQYF; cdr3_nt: TGTGCCAGCAGTCTCCCGGGACAGGGGTACGAGCAGTACTTC
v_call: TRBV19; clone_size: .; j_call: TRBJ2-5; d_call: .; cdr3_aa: CASKQAGEETQYF; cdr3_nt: TGTGCCAGTAAACAGGCAGGGGAAGAGACCCAGTACTTC
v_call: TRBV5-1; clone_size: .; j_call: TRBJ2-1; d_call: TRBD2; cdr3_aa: CASSLIFGAGTYNEQFF; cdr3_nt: TGCGCCAGCAGCTTAATTTTCGGAGCGGGGACCTACAATGAGCAGTTCTTC
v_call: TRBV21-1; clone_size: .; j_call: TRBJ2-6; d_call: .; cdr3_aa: CASSSQTGTGANVLTF; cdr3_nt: TGTGCCAGCAGCTCCCAGACAGGAACTGGGGCCAACGTCCTGACTTTC
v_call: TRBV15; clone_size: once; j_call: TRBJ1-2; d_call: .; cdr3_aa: CATSRDRAGVDYTF; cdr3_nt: TGTGCCACCAGCAGAGATAGGGCAGGGGTGGACTACACCTTC
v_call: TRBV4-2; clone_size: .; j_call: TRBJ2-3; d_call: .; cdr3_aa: CASSQERRPPTDTQYF; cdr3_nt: TGTGCCAGCAGCCAAGAGCGGAGGCCCCCCACAGATACGCAGTATTTT
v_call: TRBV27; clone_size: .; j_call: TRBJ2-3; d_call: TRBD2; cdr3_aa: CASREGLAGWSWGQYF; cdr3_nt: TGTGCCAGCAGGGAGGGACTAGCGGGATGGTCTTGGGGGCAGTATTTT
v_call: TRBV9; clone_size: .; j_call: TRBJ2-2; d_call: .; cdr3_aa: CASSVASPNTGELFF; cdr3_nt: TGTGCCAGCAGCGTAGCCAGCCCCAACACCGGGGAGCTGTTTTTT
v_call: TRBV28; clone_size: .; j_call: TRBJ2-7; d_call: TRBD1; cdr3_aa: CASSLYRGHREQYF; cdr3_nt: TGTGCCAGCAGCCTCTACAGGGGCCACAGGGAGCAGTACTTC
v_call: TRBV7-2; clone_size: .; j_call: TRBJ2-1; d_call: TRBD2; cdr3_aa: CASSFIAGDHNEQFF; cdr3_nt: TGTGCCAGCAGCTTTATAGCGGGAGACCACAATGAGCAGTTCTTC
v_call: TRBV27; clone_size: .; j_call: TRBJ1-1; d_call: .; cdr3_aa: CASRQPGIPGRSTEAFF; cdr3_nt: TGTGCCAGCAGACAACCCGGGATCCCCGGGAGGAGCACTGAAGCTTTCTTT
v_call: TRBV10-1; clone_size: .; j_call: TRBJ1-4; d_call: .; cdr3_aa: CASSGPATNEKLFF; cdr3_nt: TGCGCCAGCAGCGGACCTGCAACTAATGAAAAACTGTTTTTT
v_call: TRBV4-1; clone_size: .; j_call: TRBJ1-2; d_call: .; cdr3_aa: CASSQFSGGNYGYTF; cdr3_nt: TGCGCCAGCAGCCAATTCTCGGGAGGTAACTATGGCTACACCTTC
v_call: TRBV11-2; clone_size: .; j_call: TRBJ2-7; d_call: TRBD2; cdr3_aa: CASSLDPRGLAPTYEQYF; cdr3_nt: TGTGCCAGCAGCTTAGATCCACGGGGACTAGCGCCTACCTACGAGCAGTACTTC
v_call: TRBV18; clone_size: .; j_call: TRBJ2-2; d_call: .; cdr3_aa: CASSSAPGPGELFF; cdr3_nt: TGTGCCAGCTCATCGGCTCCGGGACCCGGGGAGCTGTTTTTT
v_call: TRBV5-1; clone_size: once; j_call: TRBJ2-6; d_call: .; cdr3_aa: CASSLEGSGANVLTF; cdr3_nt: TGCGCCAGCAGCTTGGAGGGGTCTGGGGCCAACGTCCTGACTTTC
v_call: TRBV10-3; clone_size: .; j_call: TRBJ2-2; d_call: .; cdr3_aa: CAISESQGHHTGELFF; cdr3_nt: TGTGCCATCAGTGAGTCTCAGGGGCATCACACCGGGGAGCTGTTTTTT
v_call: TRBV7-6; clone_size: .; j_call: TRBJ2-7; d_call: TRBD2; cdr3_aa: CASSLVPGLAGSYEQYF; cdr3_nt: TGTGCCAGCAGCTTAGTTCCGGGACTAGCGGGATCCTACGAGCAGTACTTC
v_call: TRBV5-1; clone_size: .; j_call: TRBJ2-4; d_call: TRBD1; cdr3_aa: CASSLKTGTGWYF; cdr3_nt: TGCGCCAGCAGCTTGAAAACCGGGACAGGCTGGTACTTC
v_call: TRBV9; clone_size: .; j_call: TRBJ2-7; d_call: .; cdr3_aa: CASSVGLGRAYEQYF; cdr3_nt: TGTGCCAGCAGCGTAGGCCTGGGGAGAGCCTACGAGCAGTACTTC
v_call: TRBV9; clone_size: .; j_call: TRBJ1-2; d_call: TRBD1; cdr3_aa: CASSARGGQAPYGYTF; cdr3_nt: TGTGCCAGCAGCGCCCGGGGAGGACAGGCCCCCTATGGCTACACCTTC